This T cell receptor beta chain was obtained from a study of T cell repertoires in cytomegalovirus infection. The CDR3 is made up of 14 amino acids. The germline V and J ends were trimmed by 4 bases and 7 bases, with 17 bases remaining between them. Per germline, CDR1 MGHRA and CDR2 YSYEKL. Whole-study findings and limits: Public TCR beta family frequency separated CMV-and-HLA carriers, including in an independent cohort.

With respect to this clonotype: Its antigen is as yet unknown.

TCRdb recomputed calls from the reads with MiXCR, one row per CDR3 protein. In the table there are approximately 400,000 distinct CDR3 sequences, about a third of which are singletons. The specimen was PBMCs. The chain carries TRBV4-1 and TRBJ2-7, with D possibly TRBD2 on 5 matching bases. This receptor was taken from a human donor in good health (CMV status not recorded). Some clones in this sample may be carry-over from other donors' samples. The CDR3 DNA reads TGCGCCAGCAGCCCCTCCGGGTTGCCGGGGGAGCAGTACTTC. Translated, it gives CASSPSGLPGEQYF.